The rows below give T cell receptor beta chains drawn from one sample of a study of Graves' ophthalmopathy and Graves' hyperthyroidism. TCRdb passed the multiplex PCR reads through MiXCR, listing each CDR3 protein once. This sample has about 400,000 distinct CDR3 sequences, with about 18% found just once. Sequenced input: peripheral blood. The receptors shown here come from a woman aged 18-30 years with Graves' ophthalmopathy. CDR3s leave out the opening cysteine and the closing phenylalanine or tryptophan.

V gene | CDR3 protein
TRBV12-3/TRBV12-4 | ASSFRGQGARG
TRBV7-3 | ASSQMGQGTEAF
TRBV7-2 | ASSLVVGEAF
TRBV6-1 | ASSRTRNYGYT
TRBV13 | ASSSGTGPPGGRETQY
TRBV28 | ASSSRTVVVRELPGIQY
TRBV10-1 | ASTRTAPSGPRYEQY
TRBV20-1 | SARESAAKNIQY
TRBV29-1 | SVLARGSSYEQY
TRBV29-1 | SVWSAPEKGNTEAF
TRBV11-2 | ASSQERQVLAAKNIQY
TRBV2 | ASNGGTYEQY
TRBV15 | ATSQTLGINYGYT
TRBV15 | ATSLESSGANVLT
TRBV6-5 | ASTAGYSYEQY
TRBV5-1 | ASGQGKNTEAF
TRBV6-1 | ASSPPWGVNTEAF
TRBV12-3/TRBV12-4 | ASGYPGSPIEAF
TRBV7-2 | ASSHGTEYEQY
TRBV7-9 | ASSTTGKDTGELF
TRBV7-2 | ASSIQGRETQY
TRBV6-2/TRBV6-3 | ASSAAGLGVETQY
TRBV11-2 | ASSLPNGGAF
TRBV6-2/TRBV6-3 | ASSYSGRQY
TRBV12-3/TRBV12-4 | ASSLARTAGNTIY
TRBV6-2/TRBV6-3 | ASAYRGNNSPLH
TRBV4-1 | ASSQDLPRKRASYEQY
TRBV29-1 | SVEDIVSARPISIPQETQY
TRBV6-6 | ASRSSGEAKNIQY
TRBV30 | AWKGAGANVLT
TRBV7-8 | ASSLRQGVTEAF
TRBV7-2 | ASTIIGDGGSPLH
TRBV29-1 | SVAAAGTAYGYT
TRBV7-9 | ASWKGERGYT